This record concerns one T cell receptor (beta chain) sequence. Its antigen remains unknown. Germline V gene sequence: CDR1 MNHEY, CDR2 SVGEGT. V was pared by 0 bases and J by 3 bases, with 15 bases between. The CDR3 loop spans 16 amino acids. This entry is derived from a study of T cell responses to AZD1222 COVID-19 vaccine. Method: immunoSEQ multiplex PCR; TCRdb's copy keeps in-frame clones and lacks some. The table lists some 89,000 clones, approximately 90% of them singletons. Findings and caveats of the study: Targeting of unmutated variant regions was reportedly seen in nearly half of spike-specific TCRs. Seropositivity was recorded at baseline in only a handful of AZD1222 recipients. Possibly, clonal diversity was underestimated; donors were largely white British and included more females. The study sampled repertoires only after the peak T cell response.

Sequencing used peripheral blood, obtained on day 0 of MenACWY control vaccination. This clonotype originated in an adult in good health. This chain connects TRBV6-2 or TRBV6-3 to TRBJ2-7; no firm D call. CDR3 nucleotides: TGTGCCAGCAGTTACTCGATAAGGACGGACGGCTACGAGCAGTACTTC. It is translated as CASSYSIRTDGYEQYF.